This TCR beta chain stems from a study of blood T cell repertoires in COVID-19. On the study more broadly: Acute and convalescent COVID-19 samples came from the United States, Italy and Spain.

Original methodology: Reference gene primer amplification gave estimated nucleated cell counts. The repertoire was sequenced with immunoSEQ multiplex PCR; TCRdb's copy has only in-frame clones and lacks some. That table is the source of V, J and clone size, and D and trimming were worked out from the DNA. The sample consists of over 300,000 clones, around 86% of them appearing once. The CDR3 totals 17 residues. V shed 7 bases and J 6 bases; nucleotides not matched to a gene: 17. CDR1 is MDHEN, CDR2 SYDVKM, per germline. Specimen: PBMCs or T cells enriched from blood (not recorded which). The chain links TRBV28 to TRBJ2-1; 8 nucleotides line up with TRBD1. This receptor was identified in a woman aged 18-29 years who had recovered from COVID-19. The CDR3 coding sequence is TGTGCCAGCAAGAACGGGCGAACGGACAGGGCGGCCAATGAGCAGTTCTTC. The encoded protein is CASKNGRTDRAANEQFF.